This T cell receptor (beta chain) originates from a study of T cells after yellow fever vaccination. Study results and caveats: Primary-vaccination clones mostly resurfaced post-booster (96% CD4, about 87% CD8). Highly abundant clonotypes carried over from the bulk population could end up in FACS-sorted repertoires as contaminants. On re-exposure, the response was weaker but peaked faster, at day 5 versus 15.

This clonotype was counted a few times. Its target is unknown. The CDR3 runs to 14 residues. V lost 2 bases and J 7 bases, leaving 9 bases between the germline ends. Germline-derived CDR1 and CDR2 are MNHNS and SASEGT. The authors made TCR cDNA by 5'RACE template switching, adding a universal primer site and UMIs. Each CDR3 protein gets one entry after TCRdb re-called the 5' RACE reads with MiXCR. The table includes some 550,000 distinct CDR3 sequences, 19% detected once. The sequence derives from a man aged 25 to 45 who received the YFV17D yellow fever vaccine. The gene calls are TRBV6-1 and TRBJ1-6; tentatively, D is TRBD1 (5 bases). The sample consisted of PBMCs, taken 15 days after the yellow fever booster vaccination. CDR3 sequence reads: CASSEWGLNSPLHF. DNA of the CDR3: TGTGCCAGCAGTGAATGGGGCCTAAATTCACCCCTCCACTTT.